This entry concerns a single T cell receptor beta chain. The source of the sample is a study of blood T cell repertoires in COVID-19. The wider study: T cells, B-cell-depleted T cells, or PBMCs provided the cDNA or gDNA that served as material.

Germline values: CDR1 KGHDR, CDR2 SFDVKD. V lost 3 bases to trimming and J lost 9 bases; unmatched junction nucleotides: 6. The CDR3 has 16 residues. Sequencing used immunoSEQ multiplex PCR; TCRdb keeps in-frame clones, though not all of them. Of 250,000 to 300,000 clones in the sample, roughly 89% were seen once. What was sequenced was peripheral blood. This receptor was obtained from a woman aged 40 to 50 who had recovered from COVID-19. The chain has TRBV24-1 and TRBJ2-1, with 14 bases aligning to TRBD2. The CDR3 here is CATSDETSGRGGEQFF. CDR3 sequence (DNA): TGTGCCACCAGTGATGAGACTAGCGGGAGGGGGGGTGAGCAGTTCTTC.